These T cell receptor beta chains were read from a single sample in a study of blood T cells in healthy people across ages. TCRdb processed the 5' RACE reads anew with MiXCR; each CDR3 protein has one entry. The table shows 550,000 to 650,000 distinct CDR3 sequences, with around 31% occurring only once. The sample taken for sequencing was blood. These receptors all come from a woman of 80 years or more in good health. Both conserved end residues are part of each CDR3. The order of the fields is J gene, D gene, clone size, V gene, CDR3 protein, CDR3 DNA. A D gene is named only where the DNA matches it firmly. Part of the rows lack a size; the others show once, few, many or a class for expanded clones.

j_call: TRBJ1-2; d_call: TRBD1; clone_size: .; v_call: TRBV4-2; cdr3_aa: CASSPSSDREYGYTF; cdr3_nt: TGTGCCAGCAGCCCCTCTTCGGACAGGGAGTATGGCTACACCTTC
j_call: TRBJ1-1; d_call: .; clone_size: many; v_call: TRBV7-2; cdr3_aa: CASRSLLVTTEAFF; cdr3_nt: TGTGCCAGCAGAAGTCTTTTAGTGACCACTGAAGCTTTCTTT
j_call: TRBJ2-1; d_call: .; clone_size: many; v_call: TRBV6-5; cdr3_aa: CASRLLRAANEQFF; cdr3_nt: TGTGCCAGCAGGCTCCTTAGGGCAGCTAATGAGCAGTTCTTC
j_call: TRBJ1-1; d_call: .; clone_size: .; v_call: TRBV5-1; cdr3_aa: CASSLEEGVGTEAFF; cdr3_nt: TGCGCCAGCAGCTTGGAGGAGGGAGTAGGCACTGAAGCTTTCTTT
j_call: TRBJ1-6; d_call: .; clone_size: .; v_call: TRBV10-3; cdr3_aa: CAISGTRGRQNSPLHF; cdr3_nt: TGTGCCATCAGTGGGACCCGGGGCCGCCAAAATTCACCCCTCCACTTT
j_call: TRBJ1-1; d_call: .; clone_size: many; v_call: TRBV3-1; cdr3_aa: CASSQGGLGRQAFF; cdr3_nt: TGTGCCAGCAGCCAAGGAGGTTTAGGGCGGCAAGCTTTCTTT
j_call: TRBJ1-4; d_call: TRBD1; clone_size: few; v_call: TRBV20-1; cdr3_aa: CSANPGQVEKRFF; cdr3_nt: TGCAGTGCTAATCCGGGACAGGTAGAAAAACGGTTTTTT
j_call: TRBJ2-7; d_call: .; clone_size: .; v_call: TRBV12-3/TRBV12-4; cdr3_aa: CASSARWSSYEQYF; cdr3_nt: TGTGCCAGCAGTGCTAGGTGGAGCTCCTACGAGCAGTACTTC
j_call: TRBJ2-2; d_call: .; clone_size: few; v_call: TRBV7-8; cdr3_aa: CASSSLGSGNTGELFF; cdr3_nt: TGTGCCAGCAGCTCGCTTGGTAGCGGGAACACCGGGGAGCTGTTTTTT
j_call: TRBJ2-1; d_call: TRBD1; clone_size: few; v_call: TRBV20-1; cdr3_aa: CSARARQGDEQFF; cdr3_nt: TGCAGTGCTAGAGCGCGACAGGGCGATGAGCAGTTCTTC
j_call: TRBJ2-5; d_call: .; clone_size: many; v_call: TRBV5-6; cdr3_aa: CASSSEMAERTETQYF; cdr3_nt: TGTGCCAGCAGCTCGGAAATGGCAGAGAGGACGGAGACCCAGTACTTC
j_call: TRBJ1-4; d_call: .; clone_size: few; v_call: TRBV20-1; cdr3_aa: CSARRSGNEKLFF; cdr3_nt: TGCAGTGCTAGACGGTCGGGGAATGAAAAACTGTTTTTT
j_call: TRBJ1-1; d_call: TRBD1; clone_size: .; v_call: TRBV7-9; cdr3_aa: CASSSPMTGGPEAFF; cdr3_nt: TGTGCCAGCAGCTCCCCTATGACAGGGGGGCCTGAAGCTTTCTTT
j_call: TRBJ1-1; d_call: .; clone_size: many; v_call: TRBV6-5; cdr3_aa: CASSYRQRGRTEAFF; cdr3_nt: TGTGCCAGCAGTTACCGCCAGCGGGGCAGGACTGAAGCTTTCTTT